This T cell receptor (beta chain) was obtained from a study of shared clonotypes between healthy human individuals. Naive CD8 cells were CD45RO-negative, positively selected for CCR7, excluding terminally differentiated effector memory CD45RA+ cells. Assay: immunoSEQ multiplex PCR; the TCRdb copy retains only in-frame clones and omits some. Of roughly 1,800,000 clones detected, roughly 94% appear once; the ten largest clones hold 1.2%. Per the germline V gene, CDR1 is SGHDT and CDR2 is YYEEEE. V was clipped by 0 bases and J by 4 bases, with 10 bases between them. The CDR3 has 14 residues. The sample was naive CD8+ T cells sorted from blood. The V call is TRBV5-6, the J call TRBJ1-2; no reliable D call. The TCR comes from a young man in good health. CDR3 DNA: TGTGCCAGCAGCTTGGCTGGAGCAGTCTATGGCTACACCTTC. It yields the protein CASSLAGAVYGYTF.